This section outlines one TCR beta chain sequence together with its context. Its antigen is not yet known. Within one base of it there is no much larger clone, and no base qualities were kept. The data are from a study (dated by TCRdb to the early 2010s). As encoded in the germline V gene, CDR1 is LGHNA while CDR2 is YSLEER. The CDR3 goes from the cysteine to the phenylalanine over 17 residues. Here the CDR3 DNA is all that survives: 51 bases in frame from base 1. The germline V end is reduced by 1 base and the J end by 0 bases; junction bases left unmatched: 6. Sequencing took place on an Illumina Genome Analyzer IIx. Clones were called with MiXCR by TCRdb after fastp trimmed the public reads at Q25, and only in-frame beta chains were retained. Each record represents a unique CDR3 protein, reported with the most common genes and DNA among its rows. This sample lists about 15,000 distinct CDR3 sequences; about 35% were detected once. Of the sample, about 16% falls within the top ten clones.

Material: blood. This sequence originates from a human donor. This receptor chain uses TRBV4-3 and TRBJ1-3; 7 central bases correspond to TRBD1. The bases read TGCGCCAGCAGCCAAGCAACAGGGGCAAGCTCTGGAAACACCATATATTTT. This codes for CASSQATGASSGNTIYF.